The 11 T cell receptor beta chains below all came from one sample that was sequenced in a study of beta chain features in type 1 diabetes. Findings and limits, study-wide: Type 1 diabetes patients had moderately but significantly shorter TCRB CDR3s in all four CD4+ subsets.

No cognate antigen is known for these TCRs. The entirety of the isolated RNA underwent reverse transcription, so expressed TCRB transcripts were sequenced. Produced via immunoSEQ multiplex PCR; TCRdb's table is partial and in-frame only. This sample has about 160,000 clones; around 8% occur once, and the top ten carry more than 0.5%. Sequenced sample: central memory CD4+ T cells from blood. These receptors all stem from a woman aged 18 to 35 with type 1 diabetes.

This clone was recorded a few times. The chain employs TRBV29-1 and TRBJ2-3; 9 nucleotides line up with TRBD2. The CDR3 contains 14 residues. The junction had 5 bases not matched to a gene; V was cut back by 5 bases and J by 2 bases. CDR1 SQVTM and CDR2 ANQGSEA come from the germline V gene. CDR3 in amino acids: CSVSSGVNTDTQYF. As DNA, the CDR3 is TGCAGCGTTTCTAGCGGGGTAAACACAGATACGCAGTATTTT.

The gene calls are TRBV11-2 and TRBJ1-5; no definite D call. The CDR3 has 13 amino acids. CDR1 is SGHAT, CDR2 FQNNGV, per germline. V was shortened by 0 bases and J by 6 bases, with 6 bases between the two germline ends. This CDR3 is CASSLEPGQPQHF. The CDR3 nucleotides read TGTGCCAGCAGCTTAGAGCCGGGTCAGCCCCAGCATTTT.

The chain combines TRBV4-3 with TRBJ2-1, with TRBD2 matching 13 bases. After removal of 4 bases from V and 8 bases from J, the junction contained 5 bases not matched to a gene. This CDR3 is 15 amino acids long. In germline, CDR1 is LGHNA, CDR2 YSLEER. The DNA for the CDR3 is TGCGCCAGCAGCCGGGGACTAGCGGGATCGTATGAGCAGTTCTTC. Protein product: CASSRGLAGSYEQFF.

The chain uses TRBV10-3 and TRBJ2-3; maybe TRBD2 (6 bases). Germline lookup yields CDR1 ENHRY and CDR2 SYGVKD. This CDR3 is built from 15 residues. The ends were cut back, 2 bases at V and 0 bases at J, with 9 bases in the middle. The CDR3 coding sequence is TGTGCCATCAGTGAGACTAGCAGTAGCACAGATACGCAGTATTTT. Protein: CAISETSSSTDTQYF.

V gene TRBV28 combines with J gene TRBJ2-6; D uncertain. Per germline, CDR1 MDHEN and CDR2 SYDVKM. The CDR3 runs to 15 residues. V dropped 6 bases and J dropped 0 bases, with 9 bases sitting between them. The CDR3: CASSPSHSGANVLTF. For the CDR3, the DNA is TGTGCCAGCAGCCCCAGTCACTCTGGGGCCAACGTCCTGACTTTC.

This clone was seen a handful of times. The chain couples TRBV28 to TRBJ2-1; 8 bases match TRBD1. Losses at the gene ends were 6 bases for V and 9 bases for J; bases not matched to a gene: 13. Germline V lookup: CDR1 MDHEN, CDR2 SYDVKM. The CDR3 has 15 residues. For the CDR3, the DNA is TGTGCCAGCAGCTGGGGACAGGCTCCTCCGGGTGAGCAGTTCTTC. It translates to CASSWGQAPPGEQFF.

The chain uses TRBV12-5 and TRBJ1-1, with 9 bases lining up with TRBD1. The J segment lost 7 bases and the V segment lost 7 bases, leaving 7 bases of the junction unmatched. Germline V gives CDR1 LGHNT, CDR2 FRNRAP. The length of the CDR3 is 13 residues. In nucleotides, the CDR3 is TGTGCTAGTGAGATACAGGGGGCGGGTGAAGCTTTCTTT. This sequence encodes CASEIQGAGEAFF.

This clone was found a few times. V is TRBV11-2 and J is TRBJ2-7; D possibly corresponds to TRBD2 (6 bases). There are 13 residues in the CDR3. Trimming cost V 8 bases and J 2 bases, with 13 bases left between them. The germline gives CDR1 SGHAT, CDR2 FQNNGV. The CDR3 bases are TGTGCCAGCGGCAACGGCGGGGCCTACGAGCAGTACTTC. The encoded protein is CASGNGGAYEQYF.

This clone was seen more than once but under ten times. This chain joins TRBV5-6 and TRBJ2-5; D might be TRBD1 (6 bases). V gave up 4 bases and J gave up 3 bases, with 10 bases separating them. The CDR3 totals 13 residues. CDR1 and CDR2 (germline): SGHDT, YYEEEE. Here the CDR3 reads CASSLRGEETQYF. The CDR3 DNA follows: TGTGCCAGCAGCCTCAGGGGAGAAGAGACCCAGTACTTC.

This clone appeared a few times. This chain joins TRBV20-1 and TRBJ2-7, with D maybe TRBD2 (5 bases). Per germline, CDR1 DFQATT and CDR2 SNEGSKA (reference sequence). CDR3 size: 11 residues. V lost 8 bases and J lost 3, with 11 bases in between. Here the CDR3 DNA reads TGCAGTATTCAGCGGAGCTACGAGCAGTACTTC. Its protein product is CSIQRSYEQYF.

This clone turned up a few times. V gene TRBV27 combines with J gene TRBJ2-2, with 9 bases that match TRBD2. Germline V gene sequence: CDR1 MNHEY, CDR2 SMNVEV (reference sequence). The CDR3 is 16 residues long. The junction had 0 bases not matched to a gene; V was cut back by 0 bases and J by 1 base. CDR3 DNA sequence: TGTGCCAGCAGTTTATCGACTAGCGGGAACACCGGGGAGCTGTTTTTT. This codes for CASSLSTSGNTGELFF.